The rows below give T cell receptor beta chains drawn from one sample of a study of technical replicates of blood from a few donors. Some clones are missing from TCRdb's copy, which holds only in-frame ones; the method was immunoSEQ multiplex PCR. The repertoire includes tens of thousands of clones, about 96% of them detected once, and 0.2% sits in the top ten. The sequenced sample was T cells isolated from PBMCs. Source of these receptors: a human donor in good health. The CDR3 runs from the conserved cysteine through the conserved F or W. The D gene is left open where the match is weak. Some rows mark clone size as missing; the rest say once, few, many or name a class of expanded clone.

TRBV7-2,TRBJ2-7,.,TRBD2,CASTSTSGLISLGEQYF,TGTGCCAGCACCTCAACATCGGGACTAATCAGCCTTGGCGAGCAGTACTTC
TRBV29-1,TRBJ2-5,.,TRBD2,CSLAESQETQYF,TGCAGCCTAGCGGAATCCCAAGAGACCCAGTACTTC
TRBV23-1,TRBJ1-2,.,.,CASSQTHPGRWHYGYTF,TGCGCCAGCAGTCAAACCCACCCCGGCAGGTGGCACTATGGCTACACCTTC
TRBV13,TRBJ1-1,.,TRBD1,CASSSRQGWMKNTEAFF,TGTGCCAGCAGCTCCCGACAGGGTTGGATGAAAAACACTGAAGCTTTCTTT
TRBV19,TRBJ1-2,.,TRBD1,CASSTLRRDRGKYGYTF,TGTGCCAGTAGTACGCTTAGAAGGGACAGGGGGAAATATGGCTACACCTTC
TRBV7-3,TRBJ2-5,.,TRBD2,CASSLGLAEQETQYF,TGTGCCAGCAGCTTAGGACTAGCGGAGCAAGAGACCCAGTACTTC
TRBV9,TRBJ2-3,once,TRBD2,CASSVGLAGGGQGDTQYF,TGTGCCAGCAGCGTAGGACTAGCGGGGGGTGGGCAAGGAGATACGCAGTATTTT
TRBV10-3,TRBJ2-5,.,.,CAISELFQGEATQYF,TGTGCCATCAGTGAACTGTTCCAGGGCGAAGCGACCCAGTACTTC
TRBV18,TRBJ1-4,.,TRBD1,CASSTDRGEKLFF,TGTGCCAGCTCAACGGACAGGGGTGAAAAACTGTTTTTT
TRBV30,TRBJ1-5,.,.,CAWGSGFQPQHF,TGTGCCTGGGGTTCGGGGTTTCAGCCCCAGCATTTT
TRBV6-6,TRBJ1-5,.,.,CASSPTPEEPQHF,TGTGCCAGCAGTCCGACCCCCGAGGAGCCCCAGCATTTT
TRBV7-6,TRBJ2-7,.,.,CASSGGGEQYF,TGTGCCAGCAGCGGCGGTGGCGAGCAGTACTTC
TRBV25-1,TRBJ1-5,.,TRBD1,CASSEGGQGNQPQHF,TGTGCCAGCAGTGAAGGGGGACAGGGTAATCAGCCCCAGCATTTT
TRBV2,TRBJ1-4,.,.,CASINRVVGEKLFF,TGTGCCAGCATTAACAGGGTTGTCGGTGAAAAACTGTTTTTT
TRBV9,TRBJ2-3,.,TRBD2,CASSDGLAGTITDTQYF,TGTGCCAGCAGCGACGGACTAGCGGGGACTATCACAGATACGCAGTATTTT
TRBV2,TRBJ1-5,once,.,CASSVRGNYQPQHF,TGTGCCAGCAGTGTACGAGGGAACTATCAGCCCCAGCATTTT
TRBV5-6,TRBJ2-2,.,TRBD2,CASSLGTSGILF,TGTGCCAGCAGCTTGGGTACTAGCGGGATACTTTTT
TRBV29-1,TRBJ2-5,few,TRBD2,CSVGPSGTETQYF,TGCAGCGTTGGGCCTAGCGGGACGGAGACCCAGTACTTC
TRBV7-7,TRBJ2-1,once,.,CASSSIGGDYNEQFF,TGTGCCAGCAGCTCAATAGGGGGGGACTACAATGAGCAGTTCTTC
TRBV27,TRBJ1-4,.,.,CASSPAGANEKLFF,TGTGCCAGCTCCCCCGCGGGGGCTAATGAAAAACTGTTTTTT
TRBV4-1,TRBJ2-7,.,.,CASSQAGGPYEQYF,TGCGCCAGCAGCCAAGCCGGGGGTCCCTACGAGCAGTACTTC
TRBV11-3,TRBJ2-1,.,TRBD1,CASSPWDSYNEQFF,TGTGCCAGCAGCCCATGGGACAGCTACAATGAGCAGTTCTTC
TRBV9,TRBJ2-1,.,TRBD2,CASSVGSGGLYNEQFF,TGTGCCAGCAGCGTAGGCAGCGGGGGACTATACAATGAGCAGTTCTTC
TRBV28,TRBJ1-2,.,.,CASSRTGANYGYTF,TGTGCCAGCAGTCGAACCGGGGCTAACTATGGCTACACCTTC
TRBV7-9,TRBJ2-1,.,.,CASRGGEEQFF,TGTGCCAGCAGAGGGGGTGAGGAGCAGTTCTTC
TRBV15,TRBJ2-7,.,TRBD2,CATSRDLGLAGAYEQYF,TGTGCCACCAGCAGAGACCTAGGACTAGCGGGGGCCTACGAGCAGTACTTC
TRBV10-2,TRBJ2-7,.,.,CASSESARYEQYF,TGCGCCAGCAGTGAGTCAGCTCGCTACGAGCAGTACTTC
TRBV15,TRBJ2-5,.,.,CATSRGQGEEETQYF,TGTGCCACCAGCAGAGGGCAGGGCGAGGAAGAGACCCAGTACTTC
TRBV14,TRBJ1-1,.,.,CASSQLGNLNTEAFF,TGTGCCAGCAGCCAATTGGGCAATTTGAACACTGAAGCTTTCTTT
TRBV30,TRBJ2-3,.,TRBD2,CAWSGTSGGSTQYF,TGTGCCTGGAGTGGGACTAGCGGGGGGAGTACGCAGTATTTT
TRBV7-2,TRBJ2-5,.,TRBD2,CASSYGGGISLQETQYF,TGTGCCAGCAGCTATGGGGGAGGGATCTCCCTCCAAGAGACCCAGTACTTC